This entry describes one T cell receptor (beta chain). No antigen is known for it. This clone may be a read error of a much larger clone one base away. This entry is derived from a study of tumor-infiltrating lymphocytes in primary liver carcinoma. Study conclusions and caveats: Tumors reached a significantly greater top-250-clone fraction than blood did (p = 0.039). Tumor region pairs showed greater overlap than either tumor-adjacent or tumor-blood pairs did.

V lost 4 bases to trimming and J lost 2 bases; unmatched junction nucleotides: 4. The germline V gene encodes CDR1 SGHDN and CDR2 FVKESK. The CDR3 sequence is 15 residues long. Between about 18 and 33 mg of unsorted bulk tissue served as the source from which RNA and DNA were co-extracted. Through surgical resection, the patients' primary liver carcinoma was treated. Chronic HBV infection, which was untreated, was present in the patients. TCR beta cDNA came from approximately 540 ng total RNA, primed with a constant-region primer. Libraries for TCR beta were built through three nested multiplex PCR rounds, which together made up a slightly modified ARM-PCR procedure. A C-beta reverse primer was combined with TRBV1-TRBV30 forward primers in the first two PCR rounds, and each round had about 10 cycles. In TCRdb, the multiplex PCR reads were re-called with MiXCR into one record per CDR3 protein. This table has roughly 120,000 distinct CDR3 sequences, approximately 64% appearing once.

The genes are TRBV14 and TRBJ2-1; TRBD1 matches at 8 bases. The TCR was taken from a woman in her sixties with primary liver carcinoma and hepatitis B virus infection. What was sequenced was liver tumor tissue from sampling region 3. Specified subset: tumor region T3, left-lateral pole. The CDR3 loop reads CASSRTGYAYNEQFF. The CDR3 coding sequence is TGTGCCAGCAGCCGGACAGGGTACGCCTACAATGAGCAGTTCTTC. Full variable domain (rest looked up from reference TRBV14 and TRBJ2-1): EAGVTQFPSHSVIEKGQTVTLRCDPISGHDNLYWYRRVMGKEIKFLLHFVKESKQDESGMPNNRFLAERTGGTYSTLKVQPAELEDSGVYFCASSRTGYAYNEQFFGPGTRLTVL.